This T cell receptor (beta chain) appears in the sequencing data of a study of blood T cell repertoires in COVID-19. Study context: Collection of acute and convalescent COVID-19 samples took place in the United States, Italy and Spain. PBMCs, B-cell-depleted T cells, or T cells provided the cDNA or gDNA that made up the material.

Generated by immunoSEQ multiplex PCR, the TCRdb table keeps only in-frame clones and is missing some. The data show a few hundred thousand clones, 75% to 90% seen once. The sequence was collected from a woman in her thirties or forties who had recovered from COVID-19. The sample comprised peripheral blood.

The CDR3, as DNA: TGTGCCAGCAGCCCAAACAGGGGGCTCGGTCATTTT. It yields the protein CASSPNRGLGHF. This chain links TRBV5-4 with TRBJ1-5, with TRBD1 identical over 9 bases. CDR1 is SGHNT, CDR2 YYREEE, per germline (reference sequence). The CDR3 loop spans 12 amino acids. J lost 16 bases, V lost 4 bases, and 9 bases had no gene match.